The 6 T cell receptor beta chains given below trace back to one sample, sequenced in a study of blood T cell repertoires in COVID-19. Clones were sequenced by immunoSEQ multiplex PCR, and TCRdb holds only the in-frame ones, with some missing. Altogether fewer than 180,000 clones are present, more than 75% being singletons, with the ten largest covering roughly 2.3%. Specimen: peripheral blood. The receptors shown here come from a man between 65 and 85 years old with acute or convalescent COVID-19.

This clone has a handful of counts. The chain combines TRBV2 with TRBJ2-2; D is possibly TRBD1 (5 bases). The germline V gene has CDR1 SNHLY and CDR2 FYNNEI. Trimming removed 6 bases at V and 4 bases at J, with 12 bases between. The CDR3 is 14 amino acids. The CDR3 DNA is TGTGCCAGCAGGAAGGGGCAGAGCACCGGGGAGCTGTTTTTT. This gives the protein CASRKGQSTGELFF.

This sequence joins TRBV7-9 and TRBJ1-2; D is ambiguous. The CDR3 has 14 residues. Germline V gene data show CDR1 as SEHNR and CDR2 as FQNEAQ (reference sequence). Trimming left V 3 bases short and J 4 bases short, with 12 bases between. The CDR3 protein is CASSLAGIRYGYTF. The CDR3 DNA sequence: TGTGCCAGCAGCTTGGCGGGAATCCGCTATGGCTACACCTTC.

The chain joins TRBV6-5 to TRBJ2-2; TRBD1 matches at 7 bases. J lost 0 bases, V lost 6 bases, and 4 bases had no gene match. Germline V lookup: CDR1 MNHEY, CDR2 SVGAGI. This CDR3 has 15 residues. In DNA, the CDR3 is TGTGCCAGCAGCCCCAGGGGGACGAACACCGGGGAGCTGTTTTTT. This codes for CASSPRGTNTGELFF.

This clone has a single count. The V and J genes are TRBV9 and TRBJ2-5, with a weak D call TRBD2 (5 bases). Germline-derived CDR1 and CDR2 are SGDLS and YYNGEE. This CDR3 is 15 amino acids long. Trimming cost V 3 bases and J 5 bases, with 17 bases left between them. Here the CDR3 reads CASSELGLGGETQYF. The CDR3 nucleotides read TGTGCCAGCAGCGAATTAGGACTCGGTGGGGAGACCCAGTACTTC.

J is TRBJ2-3 and V is TRBV5-4; TRBD2 matches at 8 bases. Unmatched junction bases numbered 10, after V lost 4 bases and J lost 3 bases. CDR1 is SGHNT, CDR2 YYREEE, per germline (reference sequence). This CDR3 has 16 amino acids. CDR3 sequence reads: CASSPGRGGGTDTQYF. CDR3 DNA: TGTGCCAGCAGCCCCGGACGGGGGGGCGGGACAGATACGCAGTATTTT.

This clone was found once. CDR3 in amino acids: CASRDRGRSNEKLFF. The CDR3 DNA is TGTGCCAGCCGGGACAGGGGCCGATCTAATGAAAAACTGTTTTTT. The chain couples TRBV6-5 to TRBJ1-4; 10 bases are a match to TRBD1. The CDR3 has 15 amino acids. V trimming: 8 bases; J trimming: 3 bases; junction bases outside the gene matches: 6. Germline CDR1 MNHEY, CDR2 SVGAGI.